Described below is a single TCR beta chain sequence and its context. Antigen: not known. The data were produced by immunoSEQ multiplex PCR, yet TCRdb's version contains in-frame clones alone and is incomplete. This sample has 2.3 million or so clones, with approximately 93% found just once. These data are taken from a study of shared clonotypes between healthy human individuals. Findings of the study overall: Non-shared clonotypes showed lower generation probabilities than clonotypes common to all four donors.

The clonotype comes from a man aged 18 to 30 in good health. Some clones in this sample may be carry-over from other donors' samples. The sequencing sample was made of naive CD4+ T cells from PBMCs. Subset noted: CD45RA+ positively selected.

The CDR3 sequence is CASSPGAPRGETQYF. The DNA of the CDR3 is TGTGCCAGCAGCCCAGGGGCACCAAGGGGGGAGACCCAGTACTTC. The chain has TRBV5-4 and TRBJ2-5; a possible D gene is TRBD1 (6 bases). This CDR3 spans 15 amino acids. Germline V gene lookup returns CDR1 SGHNT and CDR2 YYREEE (reference sequence). Trimming pared 4 bases from V and 5 bases from J, leaving 18 bases between.